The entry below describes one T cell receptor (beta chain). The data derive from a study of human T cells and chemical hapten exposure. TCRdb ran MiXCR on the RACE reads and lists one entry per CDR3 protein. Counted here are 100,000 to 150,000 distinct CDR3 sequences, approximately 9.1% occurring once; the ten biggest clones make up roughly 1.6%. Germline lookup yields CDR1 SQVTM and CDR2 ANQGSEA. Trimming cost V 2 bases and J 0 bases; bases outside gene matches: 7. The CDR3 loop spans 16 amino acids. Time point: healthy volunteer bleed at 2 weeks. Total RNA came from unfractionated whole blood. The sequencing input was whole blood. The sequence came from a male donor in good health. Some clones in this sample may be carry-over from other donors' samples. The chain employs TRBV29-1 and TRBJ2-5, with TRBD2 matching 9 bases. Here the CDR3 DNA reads TGCAGCGTTGAAACCCTAGCGGGGCGCTACCAAGAGACCCAGTACTTC. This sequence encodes CSVETLAGRYQETQYF.